This TCR beta chain was sequenced for a study of cytomegalovirus exposure and HLA in healthy donors (dated by TCRdb to between 2016 and 2019). Background for the entire study: According to an earlier analysis of a few hundred of the donors, about 170 million T cells yielded approximately 120 million unique TCR beta sequences and 276 Gb of sequence data. In an earlier analysis of several hundred of the donors, high-throughput TCR beta sequencing was used to judge whether each TCR beta V gene segment behaved as functional or pseudogenic. A later analysis re-analyzed previously published TCR beta repertoires from hundreds of donors and added high-resolution HLA genotyping to study TCR occurrence patterns. Alongside the repertoire data, information on donor age, sex, ethnicity and CMV serostatus was compiled. Across some 400 genotyped donors of the cohort, an average of approximately 220,000 unique TCR beta nucleotide sequences per donor were sequenced, and roughly a sixth of those sequences were non-productive. In a later genetic analysis, genome-wide SNP genotypes for about three fifths of the roughly 670 donors were used, and that subset was treated as a discovery cohort. Every repertoire in the discovery cohort had been generated on one and the same sequencing platform. The study used immunosequencing to profile the T cell repertoires of more than 650 subjects and linked those repertoires to cytomegalovirus serostatus. The study aimed to test whether cataloging public T cell receptors could reveal signatures of past pathogen exposure. The later analysis used no new phenotypic data to find candidate immune exposures, relying instead on TCR beta sequences and their occurrence across donors. A separate validation cohort of approximately 120 different subjects was used in addition to the 666-subject first cohort. Four or five DR-DQ haplotypes were handled as single units for association and clustering because linkage in the cohort was strong. About 300 gigabases of sequencing data and approximately 93 million unique TCR sequences were included in an early release covering 550 to 650 HLA-typed donors. To predict cytomegalovirus infection status, the study brought together high-throughput TCR immunosequencing, statistical association of individual TCRs with disease status, and machine learning. The number of typed donors differed by locus: about 620-630 for A, B, C, DRB1 and DQB1; approximately 520 for DQA1; approximately 600 for DPA1; and approximately 450 for DPB1. HLA typing covered class I and class II loci at four-digit resolution. Of the approximately 400 genotyped donors, roughly 80% were placed in the genetic ancestry cluster associated with self-reported Caucasian donors. General conclusions and limits of the study: A later analysis reported that several top co-occurrence clusters appeared linked to parvovirus B19, influenza, CMV and Epstein-Barr virus. In a later genetic analysis, fewer N-insertions in productive TCRs were reported among donors in an Asian-associated ancestry cluster than the 666-donor mean. In a later analysis, the rate of TCR association differed among HLA loci, with DRB1 alleles having the most associated TCRs and HLA-C alleles having the fewest. In a later analysis, HLA-associated TCR beta chains showed more clonal expansion and lower generation probabilities than non-associated chains that were equally common. An association between a missense DCLRE1C variant and V-gene and J-gene trimming of TCR beta chains was found in a later genetic analysis and replicated in an independent cohort. In vitro tests confirmed that a few of the cytomegalovirus-associated TCR beta chains recognize cytomegalovirus antigens. Across donors, most TCR sequences were observed very rarely, whereas some public TCRs were present in many individuals. The sequencing pipeline was judged likely to have produced a cluster of highly shared sequence variants as a technical artifact. At a false discovery rate of 0.05, a later analysis linked under 20,000 TCR beta sequences to specific HLA alleles. Because the 87-base-pair reads could not distinguish some IMGT-functional V segments, including TRBV6-2 and TRBV6-3, those segments were excluded. Broadly in line with IMGT annotations, most TCR beta V segments showed up in productive rearrangements about 87% or about 30% of the time in an earlier analysis of approximately 640 of the donors. Because HLA typing was unavailable for some donors at each locus, only the typed subset was used in association tests. Because counts were too low, 15 to 20 rarely observed V segments, including chromosome 9 orphons, were excluded from the earlier analysis of some 540 of the donors. Immune exposure information for the cohort was limited to CMV serostatus. Assigning TCR associations to individual alleles was difficult when HLA alleles, especially DR and DQ, strongly co-occurred. Sequencing depth was assumed to be roughly uniform across donors in the presence/absence analyses, though that assumption may not hold. The study gave a list of roughly 150 TCR beta chains associated with cytomegalovirus. Most CMV-associated TCR beta chains appeared to be HLA-restricted in a later analysis, and the HLA associations seemed to be driven largely by CMV exposure. A further reported finding was that TCR beta sequences accurately predicted the HLA-A and HLA-B alleles for most subjects in the first cohort. Linkage disequilibrium might explain the correlated functional status among segregating V segments, but an unknown experimental factor could not be excluded. The authors suggested that the approach could potentially be extended to other disease states and immunological phenotypes. In this cohort, only TCR beta chains were sequenced, and detectable features were limited by the absence of alpha or paired-chain data. Cytomegalovirus status was reported to be diagnosed by the classifier with high specificity and sensitivity in both the original and validation cohorts.

Library construction relied on the immunoSEQ multiplex PCR assay. A mixture of 60 forward primers for TCR Vbeta segments and 13 reverse primers for TCR Jbeta segments was used in the multiplex PCR. The CDR3 region of rearranged TCR beta genes was amplified from genomic DNA with a multiplex PCR assay. The amplified TCR beta libraries were sequenced on the Illumina HiSeq System as 87-base-pair reads. In the source study's methods: A later analysis counted around 72 million unique TCR beta chains across the 550 to 800 repertoires, and roughly 11 million of these chains were shared by at least two donors. A nearest-neighbor algorithm error-corrected the raw reads and collapsed the reads into unique sequences, merging closely related sequences to remove PCR and sequencing errors. To assign V, D and J gene segments, CDR3 sequences were aligned to IMGT reference sequences. Each retained sequence needed at least a six-nucleotide match to both a V gene segment and a J gene segment. A rearrangement counted as productive if the CDR3 had no stop codons and remained in frame with V and J, and every other rearrangement counted as non-productive. Following IMGT convention, CDR3 was defined as the stretch from the second conserved V-encoded cysteine to the conserved J-encoded phenylalanine. In an earlier analysis of around 570 of the donors, sequences lacking an unambiguous match to a single V gene segment were excluded. In an earlier analysis of 587 of the donors, V segments were called functional above 56.7% productive rearrangements and were called segregating when the between-donor standard deviation exceeded 5%. A statistical classification framework was developed to diagnose cytomegalovirus status using the catalog of TCR beta chain sequences. V and J gene assignment, in a later analysis, came from comparing TCR nucleotide sequences with IMGT/GENE-DB human TR gene sequences. A later analysis assigned CDR3 sequences and most-parsimonious VDJ recombination scenarios with the TCRdist pipeline. In a later analysis, each TCR beta chain was defined by its CDR3 amino acid sequence together with its V-gene family, and reads without a unique V-gene family were excluded. A later analysis removed several hundred highly shared, low-generation-probability nucleotide sequences to deal with suspected cross-contamination and a sequencing artifact. For each public chain, a later analysis derived a clonal expansion index from normalized ranks of inferred template counts within each repertoire. In a later analysis, generation probabilities were computed with a VDJ recombination model fitted to out-of-frame rearrangements, and the resulting probabilities were checked against IGoR. In a later analysis, hypergeometric tests were used to score TCR-TCR, TCR-HLA and TCR-CMV co-occurrence, with a repertoire-size bias correction applied to TCR pairs. In a later analysis, false discovery rates were estimated by permuting HLA or CMV assignments 20 times. A later analysis grouped co-occurring TCRs with DBSCAN, adding TCRdist sequence similarity when clustering within HLA-allele-positive subsets. Repertoires with fewer than 30,000 or more than 120,000 public chains were left out of co-occurrence clustering, as were about 5 repertoires with anomalous nucleotide sharing. The table was pulled from immuneACCESS by TCRdb, which kept in-frame rearrangements only. Such tables lose some clones; where checked, under half of the loss comes from unresolved V genes, and the rest has no known cause. That table furnishes V, J and clone size, whereas the DNA furnished D and trimming. This sample lists 90,000 to 130,000 clones; approximately 80% were detected once. 6.2% of the sample is in the top ten clones.

This clone has only a few counts. Its antigen specificity is not known. The input lacks base qualities; no much larger clone sits a single base away. The CDR1 and CDR2 encoded by the germline V gene (reference sequence) are GTSNPN and SVGIG. V loses 3 bases at its end and J loses 2 bases; junction bases beyond the gene matches: 0. From the cysteine through the phenylalanine, the CDR3 covers 13 amino acids. Only the CDR3 part of the read is kept: 39 bases, read in frame from the first base. The cohort was made up of several hundred healthy bone marrow donors. Cohort members were all nominally healthy when sampled, although unrecorded immune exposures were likely present. The donor tested CMV seropositive and was one of the 289 seropositive cohort members. Every donor gave a peripheral blood sample, and the peripheral blood mononuclear cells from that sample were used for TCR beta sequencing. The Qiagen DNeasy Blood Extraction Kit was used to extract genomic DNA from the blood cell samples.

This clonotype was obtained from a man under 40 in good health and CMV-seropositive. Source material: PBMCs. The chain couples TRBV30 to TRBJ2-5; 10 nucleotides in the junction match TRBD2. The CDR3 loop reads CAWRAGGQETQYF. The DNA reads TGTGCCTGGAGAGCGGGGGGGCAAGAGACCCAGTACTTC.